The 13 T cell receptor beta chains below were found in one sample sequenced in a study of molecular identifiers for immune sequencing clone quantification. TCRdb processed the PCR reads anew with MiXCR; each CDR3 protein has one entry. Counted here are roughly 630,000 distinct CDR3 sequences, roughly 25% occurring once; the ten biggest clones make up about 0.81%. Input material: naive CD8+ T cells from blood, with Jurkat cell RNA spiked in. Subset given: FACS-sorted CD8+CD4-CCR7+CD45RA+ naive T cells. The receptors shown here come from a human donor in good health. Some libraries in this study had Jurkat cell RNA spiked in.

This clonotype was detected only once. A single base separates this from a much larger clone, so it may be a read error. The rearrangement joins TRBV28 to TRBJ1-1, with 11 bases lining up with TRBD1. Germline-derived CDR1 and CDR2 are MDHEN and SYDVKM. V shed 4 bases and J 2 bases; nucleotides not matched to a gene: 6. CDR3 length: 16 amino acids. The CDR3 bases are TGTGCCAGCAGTTCATACGGGACAGGGGGAAACACTGAAGCTTTCTTT. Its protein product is CASSSYGTGGNTEAFF.

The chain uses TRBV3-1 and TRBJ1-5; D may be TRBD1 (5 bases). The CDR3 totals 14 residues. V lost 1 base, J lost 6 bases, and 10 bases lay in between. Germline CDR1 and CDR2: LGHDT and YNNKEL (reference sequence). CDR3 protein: CASSQGWGVQPQHF. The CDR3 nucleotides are TGTGCCAGCAGCCAAGGATGGGGGGTTCAGCCCCAGCATTTT.

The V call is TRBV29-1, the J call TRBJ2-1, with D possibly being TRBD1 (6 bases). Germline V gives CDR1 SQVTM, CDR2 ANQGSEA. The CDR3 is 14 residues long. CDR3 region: CSVNRQDGYNEQFF. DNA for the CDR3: TGCAGTGTAAACCGACAGGACGGCTACAATGAGCAGTTCTTC.

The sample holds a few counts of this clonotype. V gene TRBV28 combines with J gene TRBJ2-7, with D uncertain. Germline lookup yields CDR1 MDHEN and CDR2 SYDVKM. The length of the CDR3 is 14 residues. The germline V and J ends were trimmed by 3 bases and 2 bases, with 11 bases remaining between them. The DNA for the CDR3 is TGTGCCAGCAGTTTCAGAAGGAAAACCTACGAGCAGTACTTC. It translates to CASSFRRKTYEQYF.

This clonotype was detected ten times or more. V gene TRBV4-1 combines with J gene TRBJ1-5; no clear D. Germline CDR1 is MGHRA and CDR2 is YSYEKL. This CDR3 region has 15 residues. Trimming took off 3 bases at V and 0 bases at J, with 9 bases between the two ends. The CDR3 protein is CASSQVQYSNQPQHF. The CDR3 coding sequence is TGCGCCAGCAGCCAGGTCCAGTATAGCAATCAGCCCCAGCATTTT.

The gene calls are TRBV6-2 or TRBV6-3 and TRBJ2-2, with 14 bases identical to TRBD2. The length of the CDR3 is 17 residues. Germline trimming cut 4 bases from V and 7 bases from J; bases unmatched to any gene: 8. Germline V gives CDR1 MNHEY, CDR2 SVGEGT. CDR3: CASSSRLAGGPDGELFF. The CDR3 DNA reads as TGTGCCAGCAGTTCCAGACTAGCGGGGGGGCCTGACGGGGAGCTGTTTTTT.

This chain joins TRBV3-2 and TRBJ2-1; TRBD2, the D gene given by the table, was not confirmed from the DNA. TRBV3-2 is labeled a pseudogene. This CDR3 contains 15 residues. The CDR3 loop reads CASSQSKGLYNEQFF. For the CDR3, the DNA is TGTGCCAGCAGCCAAAGCAAGGGCCTCTACAATGAGCAGTTCTTC.

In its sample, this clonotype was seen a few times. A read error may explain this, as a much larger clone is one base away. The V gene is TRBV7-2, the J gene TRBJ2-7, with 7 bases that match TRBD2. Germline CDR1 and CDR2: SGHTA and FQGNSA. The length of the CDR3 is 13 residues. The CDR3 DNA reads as TGTGGCAGCAGCCAAAGCGGGGCCTACGAGCAGTACTTC. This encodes CGSSQSGAYEQYF.

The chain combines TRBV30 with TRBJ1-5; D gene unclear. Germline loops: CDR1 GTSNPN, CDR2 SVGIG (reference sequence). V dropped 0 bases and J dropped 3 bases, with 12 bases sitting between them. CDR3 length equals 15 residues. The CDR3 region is CAWSVVGLHNQPQHF. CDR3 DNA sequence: TGTGCCTGGAGTGTGGTAGGGCTCCACAATCAGCCCCAGCATTTT. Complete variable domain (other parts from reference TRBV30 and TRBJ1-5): SQTIHQWPATLVQPVGSPLSLECTVEGTSNPNLYWYRQAAGRGLQLLFYSVGIGQISSEVPQNLSASRPQDRQFILSSKKLLLSDSGFYLCAWSVVGLHNQPQHFGDGTRLSIL.

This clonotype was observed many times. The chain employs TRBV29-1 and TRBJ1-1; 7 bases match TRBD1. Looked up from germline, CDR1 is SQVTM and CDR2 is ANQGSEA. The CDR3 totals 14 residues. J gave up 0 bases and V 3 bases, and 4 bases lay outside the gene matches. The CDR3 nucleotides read TGCAGCGTTGATAAGGGACAGCTGAACACTGAAGCTTTCTTT. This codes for CSVDKGQLNTEAFF.

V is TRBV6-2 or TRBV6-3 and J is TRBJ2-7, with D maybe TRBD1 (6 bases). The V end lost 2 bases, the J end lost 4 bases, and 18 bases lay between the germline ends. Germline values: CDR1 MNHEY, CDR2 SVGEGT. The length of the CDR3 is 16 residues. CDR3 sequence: CASSYPDRSFSYEQYF. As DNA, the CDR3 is TGTGCCAGCAGTTACCCAGACAGGAGCTTCTCGTACGAGCAGTACTTC.

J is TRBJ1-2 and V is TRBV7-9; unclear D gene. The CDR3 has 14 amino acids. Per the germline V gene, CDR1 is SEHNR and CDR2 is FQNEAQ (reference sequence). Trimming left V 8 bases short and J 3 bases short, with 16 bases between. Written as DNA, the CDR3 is TGTGCCAGCCAACTTAGCGGGGTTGACTATGGCTACACCTTC. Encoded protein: CASQLSGVDYGYTF.

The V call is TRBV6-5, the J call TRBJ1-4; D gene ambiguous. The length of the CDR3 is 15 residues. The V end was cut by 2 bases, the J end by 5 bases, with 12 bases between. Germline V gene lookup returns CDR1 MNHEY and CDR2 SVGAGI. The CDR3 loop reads CASSYEPDPNEKLFF. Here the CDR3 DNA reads TGTGCCAGCAGTTACGAACCAGACCCGAATGAAAAACTGTTTTTT.